This T cell receptor (beta chain) was identified during a study of OX40 agonist ivuxolimab in advanced cancers. Study-level points and caveats: With doses of 0.1 to 3.0 mg/kg, CD4+ and CD8+ blood T cells had undergone clonal expansion by week 6.

The data were produced by immunoSEQ multiplex PCR, yet TCRdb's version contains in-frame clones alone and is incomplete. The data show around 65,000 clones, more than 85% seen once. The CDR3 consists of 14 residues. V lost 4 bases and J lost 3, with 10 bases in between. From germline, CDR1 is SGHRS and CDR2 YFSETQ. A remark on this clone: Its antigen is unidentified.

The source of this sequence is an adult with an advanced solid tumor such as melanoma, head and neck, liver or kidney cancer. The sample consisted of CD4+ or CD8+ T cells sorted from blood, taken in a trial of the OX40 agonist ivuxolimab. V gene TRBV5-1 combines with J gene TRBJ1-4; tentative D call: TRBD1 (6 bases). In DNA, the CDR3 is TGCGCCAGCAGCCCGGACAGCGCTAATGAAAAACTGTTTTTT. It codes for CASSPDSANEKLFF.